These 25 T cell receptor beta chains were sequenced from one sample in a study of OX40 agonist ivuxolimab in advanced cancers. Clones were sequenced by immunoSEQ multiplex PCR, and TCRdb holds only the in-frame ones, with some missing. The sample has tens of thousands of clones, roughly 86% seen once; the top ten hold 3% to 4.5%. Sequencing was performed on CD4+ or CD8+ T cells sorted from blood, taken in a trial of the OX40 agonist ivuxolimab. Receptors were obtained from an adult with an advanced solid tumor such as melanoma, head and neck, liver or kidney cancer.

The V gene is TRBV2, the J gene TRBJ1-5, with a tentative D call TRBD1 (5 bases). This CDR3 is 13 amino acids long. The ends were cut back, 6 bases at V and 8 bases at J, with 14 bases in the middle. Germline assignment: CDR1 SNHLY and CDR2 FYNNEI. CDR3 sequence reads: CASRRGTTEPQHF. In DNA form, the CDR3 reads TGTGCCAGCAGGCGGGGGACGACTGAGCCCCAGCATTTT.

A single count supports this clone. CDR3 nucleotide sequence: TGTGCCAGCAGACCCCAAGGTCAGACCCAGTACTTC. Its translation: CASRPQGQTQYF. The chain links TRBV7-2 to TRBJ2-5; D gene unclear. Germline lookup yields CDR1 SGHTA and CDR2 FQGNSA. The CDR3 contains 12 residues. V dropped 6 bases and J dropped 6 bases, with 11 bases sitting between them.

This chain joins TRBV19 and TRBJ2-1; D call uncertain. The CDR3 extends over 15 amino acids. Deletions cut 4 bases from V and 0 bases from J, with 10 bases between. CDR1 is LNHDA and CDR2 is SQIVND in the germline V gene (reference sequence). The CDR3 DNA is TGTGCCAGTAGTAGGGCGGTCGGCTCCTACAATGAGCAGTTCTTC. It codes for CASSRAVGSYNEQFF. Based on the CDR3 plus reference TRBV19 and TRBJ2-1, the full variable domain is DGGITQSPKYLFRKEGQNVTLSCEQNLNHDAMYWYRQDPGQGLRLIYYSQIVNDFQKGDIAEGYSVSREKKESFPLTVTSAQKNPTAFYLCASSRAVGSYNEQFFGPGTRLTVL.

The chain carries TRBV6-4 and TRBJ2-1, with D possibly being TRBD1 (6 bases). Looked up from germline, CDR1 is MRHNA and CDR2 is SNTAGT. CDR3 length: 15 residues. Deletions cut 8 bases from V and 7 bases from J, with 21 bases between. CDR3 residues: CASSLDAGTINEQFF. In DNA, the CDR3 is TGTGCCAGCTCCTTGGACGCCGGGACAATAAATGAGCAGTTCTTC.

This clone appeared a few times. This chain links TRBV2 with TRBJ2-5; 9 bases agree with TRBD1. Germline V gene data show CDR1 as SNHLY and CDR2 as FYNNEI. The length of the CDR3 is 15 residues. Trimming cost V 6 bases and J 2 bases; bases outside gene matches: 7. The DNA for the CDR3 is TGTGCCAGCAGCCGACAGGGGGACAGACAAGAGACCCAGTACTTC. Its protein is CASSRQGDRQETQYF. Full variable domain (missing parts from reference TRBV2 and TRBJ2-5): EPEVTQTPSHQVTQMGQEVILRCVPISNHLYFYWYRQILGQKVEFLVSFYNNEISEKSEIFDDQFSVERPDGSNFTLKIRSTKLEDSAMYFCASSRQGDRQETQYFGPGTRLLVL.

V and J are TRBV19 and TRBJ2-2; 8 bases match TRBD1. Germline trimming cut 5 bases from V and 7 bases from J; bases unmatched to any gene: 6. CDR3 size: 14 residues. Germline CDR1 reads LNHDA; CDR2 reads SQIVND (reference sequence). CDR3 sequence: CASSDQGAIGELFF. CDR3 nucleotides: TGTGCCAGTAGTGACCAGGGGGCGATCGGGGAGCTGTTTTTT. Filled out from reference TRBV19 and TRBJ2-2, the complete variable domain reads DGGITQSPKYLFRKEGQNVTLSCEQNLNHDAMYWYRQDPGQGLRLIYYSQIVNDFQKGDIAEGYSVSREKKESFPLTVTSAQKNPTAFYLCASSDQGAIGELFFGEGSRLTVL.

The chain has TRBV6-6 and TRBJ2-1; D unclear. V was cut by 0 bases and J by 3 bases, with 6 bases left in between. From germline, CDR1 is MNHNY and CDR2 SVGAGI (reference sequence). The CDR3 covers 14 residues. The CDR3 bases are TGTGCCAGCAGTTACTCGCGCAGCTACAATGAGCAGTTCTTC. Amino acids: CASSYSRSYNEQFF.

The chain uses TRBV5-6 and TRBJ2-3; possibly TRBD2 for D (7 bases). Germline values: CDR1 SGHDT, CDR2 YYEEEE. The CDR3 length is 16 residues. The V end lost 0 bases, the J end lost 1 base, and 12 bases lay between the germline ends. The CDR3 protein is CASSLGPGGRTDTQYF. The CDR3 DNA reads as TGTGCCAGCAGCTTGGGTCCGGGGGGCCGCACAGATACGCAGTATTTT.

The genes are TRBV7-3 and TRBJ2-2; TRBD1 matches 8 bases. Germline loops: CDR1 SGHTA, CDR2 FQGTGA. With 4 bases clipped from V and 7 bases from J, the junction kept 5 bases outside the gene matches. The CDR3 length is 14 residues. The CDR3 coding sequence is TGTGCCAGCAGCTCAGGACAGGGTAACGGGGAGCTGTTTTTT. Its protein product is CASSSGQGNGELFF.

The CDR3 is CASSLGGNDEQFF. CDR3 nucleotide sequence: TGTGCCAGCAGTTTAGGAGGGAACGATGAGCAGTTCTTC. The chain combines TRBV28 with TRBJ2-1, with D maybe TRBD2 (6 bases). CDR3 length: 13 amino acids. Germline V gene sequence: CDR1 MDHEN, CDR2 SYDVKM. V lost 2 bases and J 8 bases, leaving 10 bases between the germline ends.

This clone occurred a few times. The rearrangement links TRBV30 to TRBJ2-1; maybe TRBD2 (6 bases). This CDR3 contains 13 residues. Trimming took 3 bases from V and 1 from J, leaving 7 bases between them. Germline CDR1 and CDR2: GTSNPN and SVGIG (reference sequence). The CDR3 loop is CAWSGGSYNEQFF. In DNA form, the CDR3 reads TGTGCCTGGAGCGGGGGTTCCTACAATGAGCAGTTCTTC.

This clone was observed a few times. This sequence joins TRBV13 and TRBJ2-5; possible D gene TRBD1, 6 bases. Looked up from germline, CDR1 is PRHDT and CDR2 is FYEKMQ (reference sequence). CDR3 length: 15 amino acids. The germline V and J ends were trimmed by 4 bases and 2 bases, with 14 bases remaining between them. The CDR3 reads CASSYATGSQETQYF. Written as DNA, the CDR3 is TGTGCCAGCAGCTACGCAACAGGGTCGCAAGAGACCCAGTACTTC.

The chain uses TRBV6-1 and TRBJ2-1; D is possibly TRBD1 (7 bases). This CDR3 contains 15 residues. Germline assignment: CDR1 MNHNS and CDR2 SASEGT. Trimming shortened V by 8 bases and J by 3 bases, and 17 bases separated the two germline ends. CDR3 residues: CASLLTQGGYNEQFF. CDR3 nucleotide sequence: TGTGCCAGCTTATTAACCCAGGGGGGCTACAATGAGCAGTTCTTC.

The V and J genes are TRBV5-4 and TRBJ1-2; 11 bases map to TRBD1. The CDR3 consists of 15 residues. V shed 0 bases, J shed 8 bases, and the junction held 6 bases outside the gene matches. CDR1 and CDR2 from the germline V gene are SGHNT and YYREEE (reference sequence). The CDR3: CASSLVMGQGEGYTF. DNA for the CDR3: TGTGCCAGCAGCTTGGTTATGGGACAGGGGGAGGGCTACACCTTC.

The rearrangement links TRBV28 to TRBJ1-2; D uncertain. The germline gives CDR1 MDHEN, CDR2 SYDVKM. The CDR3 runs to 12 residues. V lost 4 bases and J lost 4, with 7 bases in between. The DNA of the CDR3 is TGTGCCAGCAGTTACCACTTCTATGGCTACACCTTC. Translating it yields CASSYHFYGYTF.

This clone was counted once. The rearrangement joins TRBV12-1 to TRBJ1-1. TRBV12-1 is given as a pseudogene. The CDR3 extends over 10 amino acids. CDR3 protein: CATKGSGAFF. DNA for the CDR3: TGTGCCACCAAGGGGAGTGGAGCTTTCTTT.

The J gene is TRBJ2-2, the V gene TRBV7-3; no definite D call. CDR1 and CDR2 from the germline V gene are SGHTA and FQGTGA. The CDR3 loop spans 15 amino acids. Trimming removed 5 bases from V and 2 bases from J, with 12 bases in between. This CDR3 reads CASSAGPINTGELFF. The CDR3 coding sequence is TGTGCCAGCAGCGCCGGGCCCATAAACACCGGGGAGCTGTTTTTT.

This chain joins TRBV4-2 and TRBJ1-5; no clear D. Between the trimmed V and J ends, which lost 4 bases and 4 bases, there was a span of 8 bases. The CDR3 has 13 residues. CDR1 and CDR2 (germline): LGHNA, YNFKEQ. In nucleotides, the CDR3 is TGTGCCAGCAGCCTGTCAGGAAATCAGCCCCAGCATTTT. This sequence encodes CASSLSGNQPQHF.

This chain connects TRBV6-1 to TRBJ2-3; TRBD1 matches 8 bases. This CDR3 contains 15 residues. V lost 3 bases and J lost 4; bases outside the gene matches: 6. CDR1 is MNHNS and CDR2 is SASEGT in the germline V gene. The CDR3 loop is CASSEQGARADTQYF. The CDR3 DNA reads as TGTGCCAGCAGTGAGCAGGGGGCTCGAGCAGATACGCAGTATTTT.

The chain is built from TRBV11-2 and TRBJ1-2; D remains ambiguous. The CDR3 totals 14 residues. Germline lookup yields CDR1 SGHAT and CDR2 FQNNGV. V shed 5 bases and J shed 5 bases, with 15 bases lying between them. CDR3 sequence (DNA): TGTGCCAGCAGCCAGACCCTAAATCGTTATGGCTACACCTTC. Its translation: CASSQTLNRYGYTF. Combining the CDR3 with reference TRBV11-2 and TRBJ1-2 gives the whole variable domain EAGVAQSPRYKIIEKRQSVAFWCNPISGHATLYWYQQILGQGPKLLIQFQNNGVVDDSQLPKDRFSAERLKGVDSTLKIQPAKLEDSAVYLCASSQTLNRYGYTFGSGTRLTVV.

The J gene is TRBJ1-5, the V gene TRBV6-6, with 8 bases lining up with TRBD1. Germline trimming cut 6 bases from V and 2 bases from J; bases unmatched to any gene: 3. The CDR3 runs to 14 residues. The V gene's germline CDR1 is MNHNY and CDR2 SVGAGI (reference sequence). DNA for the CDR3: TGTGCCAGCAGAGCGGGACAGGGCAATCAGCCCCAGCATTTT. This sequence encodes CASRAGQGNQPQHF.

This clone was counted between two and nine times. This sequence joins TRBV14 and TRBJ2-1, with D perhaps TRBD1 or TRBD2 (5 bases each). Germline CDR1 is SGHDN and CDR2 is FVKESK. There are 16 residues in the CDR3. With 4 bases removed from V and 1 base from J, the gap between germline ends came to 14 bases. Here the CDR3 DNA reads TGTGCCAGCAGCCCCCTATGGGGGAGTTCCTACAATGAGCAGTTCTTC. This translates into CASSPLWGSSYNEQFF.

The chain uses TRBV19 and TRBJ2-7; 7 bases are shared with TRBD1. Per the germline V gene, CDR1 is LNHDA and CDR2 is SQIVND (reference sequence). With 8 bases clipped from V and 3 bases from J, the junction kept 13 bases outside the gene matches. The CDR3 has 15 residues. This CDR3 is CASGPNQGVNYEQYF. Here the CDR3 DNA reads TGTGCCAGTGGACCCAACCAGGGGGTTAACTACGAGCAGTACTTC. Combining the CDR3 with reference TRBV19 and TRBJ2-7 gives the whole variable domain DGGITQSPKYLFRKEGQNVTLSCEQNLNHDAMYWYRQDPGQGLRLIYYSQIVNDFQKGDIAEGYSVSREKKESFPLTVTSAQKNPTAFYLCASGPNQGVNYEQYFGPGTRLTVT.

The chain recombines TRBV6-6 with TRBJ2-3, with 11 nucleotides matching TRBD2. The CDR3 is made up of 15 amino acids. CDR1 MNHNY and CDR2 SVGAGI come from the germline V gene (reference sequence). V was clipped by 6 bases and J by 3 bases; unmatched bases: 5. The CDR3 coding sequence is TGTGCCAGCAGATTAGCGGGGGGGATGACAGATACGCAGTATTTT. As protein: CASRLAGGMTDTQYF.

This clone has just a few counts. CDR3 loop: CAYEMLNTEAFF. The DNA of the CDR3 is TGTGCCTACGAGATGCTGAACACTGAAGCTTTCTTT. This chain connects TRBV30 to TRBJ1-1, with unresolved D. The CDR3 is made up of 12 amino acids. V dropped 7 bases and J dropped 0 bases, with 9 bases sitting between them. Per germline, CDR1 GTSNPN and CDR2 SVGIG (reference sequence).